Here is one T cell receptor beta chain with its context. The record originates from a study of blood T cell repertoires in COVID-19. Study background: Acute and convalescent COVID-19 specimens originated in the United States, Italy and Spain. Sources were T cells, B-cell-depleted T cells, or PBMCs; the material itself was cDNA or gDNA.

Losses at the gene ends were 5 bases for V and 2 bases for J; bases not matched to a gene: 4. The CDR3 loop spans 14 amino acids. CDR1 is SNHLY and CDR2 is FYNNEI in the germline V gene. In the authors' workflow: Counts of nucleated cells, estimated from reference gene primer amplification, were obtained. Here immunoSEQ multiplex PCR was the method, and the copy in TCRdb shows in-frame clones only, minus some. V and J calls plus clone size are reproduced from that table; the DNA served to infer D and trimming. The sample yields 220,000 or so clones, approximately 90% seen once. Sample: peripheral blood. This clonotype was sampled from a woman aged 45-65 years with COVID-19, enrolled during active disease. The chain recombines TRBV2 with TRBJ2-5; TRBD1 aligns across 8 bases. The CDR3 sequence is CASSSRTGQETQYF. The CDR3 nucleotides are TGTGCCAGCAGTTCCAGGACAGGGCAAGAGACCCAGTACTTC.